This TCR beta chain came from a study of low-dose radiotherapy and immunotherapy resistance in tumors. Whole-study context: The study gave Cohort 2 1 Gy per fraction every two weeks, totaling 13 Gy over 26 weeks.

The CDR3 totals 17 residues. The V and J ends lost 4 bases and 0 bases respectively, with 16 bases between them. CDR1 is LNHDA and CDR2 is SQIVND in the germline V gene (reference sequence). TRAV- and TRBV-specific primers, spanning alpha and beta chains, primed first-strand cDNA. TCR amplification ran 15 to 25 PCR cycles using constant-region and V-primer adapter primers. TCRdb passed the reads through MiXCR, listing each CDR3 protein once. The profile covers almost 40,000 distinct CDR3 sequences, with 31% appearing a single time and roughly 4% taken by the ten largest. As to time point: before trial treatment. Low-dose radiotherapy and low-dose cyclophosphamide, together with aspirin, ipilimumab and nivolumab, were given to donors.

The sequenced sample was PBMCs, obtained before treatment. The chain carries TRBV19 and TRBJ2-4; D unclear. This clonotype originated in a male donor with gallbladder cancer. Written as DNA, the CDR3 is TGTGCCAGTAGTAGTAAAACAGATGGAATAGCCAAAAACATTCAGTACTTC. Its translation is CASSSKTDGIAKNIQYF.